The 27 T cell receptor beta chains reported below all come from one sample, sequenced in a study of monozygotic twins with inflammatory bowel disease. No DNA is given; TCRdb re-called the 5' RACE reads and lists each CDR3 protein once. The sample table includes 150,000 to 200,000 distinct CDR3 sequences. The specimen sequenced was blood. The receptors stem from a human donor with ulcerative colitis or Crohn's disease, or a healthy co-twin of an affected twin (not recorded which).

V is TRBV7-2 and J is TRBJ2-5. Germline V gene lookup returns CDR1 SGHTA and CDR2 FQGNSA. This CDR3 has 14 residues. The CDR3 loop reads CASSLERPKETQYF.

The chain has TRBV5-4 and TRBJ2-7; absent DNA, TCRdb's TRBD1 call cannot be checked. The CDR3 contains 15 residues. The germline gives CDR1 SGHNT, CDR2 YYREEE (reference sequence). The CDR3 spells CASSFSRDNSYEQYF.

The genes are TRBV20-1 and TRBJ1-6; the TRBD1 assignment by TCRdb is unverifiable without DNA. The CDR3 covers 14 residues. From germline, CDR1 is DFQATT and CDR2 SNEGSKA (reference sequence). The CDR3 sequence is CSAPRDRDNSPLHF.

The chain recombines TRBV20-1 with TRBJ2-1; TCRdb proposes TRBD2, but this gene call is untestable without DNA. Germline assignment: CDR1 DFQATT and CDR2 SNEGSKA (reference sequence). The CDR3 runs to 13 residues. CDR3 region: CSSSSVSYNEQFF.

The chain is built from TRBV5-6 and TRBJ2-1; with no DNA, the TCRdb D assignment of TRBD1 cannot be verified. CDR1 is SGHDT, CDR2 YYEEEE, per germline. The CDR3 spans 16 residues. The CDR3 reads CASSLGGPGGFYGQFF.

This chain uses TRBV7-2 with TRBJ1-5; the D call from TCRdb, TRBD1, cannot be confirmed without DNA. There are 14 residues in the CDR3. Germline CDR1 reads SGHTA; CDR2 reads FQGNSA. The CDR3 is CASSLSGRLGPQHF.

The chain has TRBV7-9 and TRBJ2-1; TCRdb outputs TRBD1, but without DNA this stays unchecked. Per germline, CDR1 SEHNR and CDR2 FQNEAQ (reference sequence). The CDR3 has 16 residues. Here the CDR3 reads CASSPPGQGEWNEQFF.

J is TRBJ1-1 and V is TRBV7-2; TCRdb selects TRBD1, and the lack of DNA leaves this call unchecked. CDR1 and CDR2 from the germline V gene are SGHTA and FQGNSA. The CDR3 spans 12 residues. The CDR3 sequence: CASSLDRFGAFF. Full variable domain (remainder filled in from reference TRBV7-2 and TRBJ1-1): GAGVSQSPSNKVTEKGKDVELRCDPISGHTALYWYRQSLGQGLEFLIYFQGNSAPDKSGLPSDRFSAERTGGSVSTLTIQRTQQEDSAVYLCASSLDRFGAFFGQGTRLTVV.

This chain connects TRBV27 to TRBJ1-1. Germline-derived CDR1 and CDR2 are MNHEY and SMNVEV (reference sequence). The CDR3 extends over 13 amino acids. CDR3 sequence reads: CASGLSLNTEAFF.

The rearrangement links TRBV3-1 to TRBJ2-3; TCRdb lists TRBD1, though no DNA is available to test this call. This CDR3 spans 15 amino acids. CDR1 and CDR2 (germline): LGHDT, YNNKEL (reference sequence). The CDR3 spells CASSQGAGGTDTQYF.

V usage is TRBV11-3 and J usage is TRBJ2-3; TCRdb's assignment of TRBD2 cannot be checked, as there is no DNA. Looked up from germline, CDR1 is SGHNT and CDR2 is YENEEA. There are 13 residues in the CDR3. CDR3 sequence: CASGGPFSDTQYF. The full variable domain, in which reference TRBV11-3 and TRBJ2-3 provide the parts outside the CDR3, is EAGVVQSPRYKIIEKKQPVAFWCNPISGHNTLYWYLQNLGQGPELLIRYENEEAVDDSQLPKDRFSAERLKGVDSTLKIQPAELGDSAVYLCASGGPFSDTQYFGPGTRLTVL.

The V gene is TRBV7-2, the J gene TRBJ2-3; the D gene TCRdb calls, TRBD2, cannot be checked with no DNA. The V gene's germline CDR1 is SGHTA and CDR2 FQGNSA. The CDR3 runs to 15 residues. CDR3 region: CASTPSGGPTDTQYF.

This chain connects TRBV19 to TRBJ1-1. The CDR3 contains 15 residues. The germline CDR1 and CDR2 sequences are LNHDA and SQIVND (reference sequence). The CDR3 loop reads CASSIDLGGSSEAFF.

This chain links TRBV4-2 with TRBJ2-1; TCRdb's assignment of TRBD2 cannot be checked, as there is no DNA. CDR1 and CDR2 (germline): LGHNA, YNFKEQ. The CDR3 totals 16 residues. This chain's CDR3 is CASSPQTSGYIGEQFF.

This rearrangement joins TRBV28 to TRBJ2-4. The CDR3 is made up of 14 amino acids. Germline lookup yields CDR1 MDHEN and CDR2 SYDVKM. The CDR3: CASSFVEAKNIQYF.

V and J are TRBV12-3 or TRBV12-4 and TRBJ2-7. The CDR3 loop spans 13 amino acids. The CDR3 is CASSFSTEYEQYF.

The rearrangement links TRBV29-1 to TRBJ2-2; TCRdb returns TRBD1, unconfirmable since there is no DNA. Germline lookup yields CDR1 SQVTM and CDR2 ANQGSEA. The CDR3 runs to 14 residues. The CDR3 protein is CSVGRGSNTGELFF.

V and J are TRBV10-3 and TRBJ2-1; TCRdb indicates TRBD1, and absent DNA this call remains unverified. The CDR3 loop spans 16 amino acids. In germline, CDR1 is ENHRY, CDR2 SYGVKD. The CDR3 is CAIRPWTGRSYNEQFF.

The chain is built from TRBV7-2 and TRBJ2-7; the D call of TRBD2 rests on TCRdb alone, since no DNA is present to check it. The germline gives CDR1 SGHTA, CDR2 FQGNSA. The CDR3 has 15 residues. Here the CDR3 reads CASSPSGYSSYEQYF.

The chain combines TRBV20-1 with TRBJ2-6; TCRdb's D gene call, TRBD1, goes unchecked for lack of DNA. The germline V gene encodes CDR1 DFQATT and CDR2 SNEGSKA (reference sequence). The CDR3 length is 18 residues. CDR3 amino acids: CSARDPVVREAGANVLTF.

This chain links TRBV12-3 or TRBV12-4 with TRBJ2-1; the TCRdb D gene call, TRBD2, has no DNA to confirm it. This CDR3 is built from 16 residues. CDR3 in amino acids: CASSRQTSGAYDEQFF.

The V call is TRBV6-5, the J call TRBJ1-5. The CDR3 has 19 residues. Germline CDR1 is MNHEY and CDR2 is SVGAGI. The CDR3 loop reads CASSYQLGRGVKGNQPQHF.

V usage is TRBV5-4 and J usage is TRBJ2-1; TCRdb lists TRBD1, though no DNA is available to test this call. CDR3 length: 14 amino acids. CDR1 SGHNT and CDR2 YYREEE come from the germline V gene (reference sequence). CDR3 protein: CASSYPRGVNEQFF.

This sequence joins TRBV11-2 and TRBJ2-1; TCRdb gives TRBD2 as the D gene, but with no DNA this cannot be confirmed. The CDR3 consists of 18 residues. CDR1 SGHAT and CDR2 FQNNGV come from the germline V gene. CDR3 region: CASSNGEASASSYNEQFF.

The genes are TRBV4-2 and TRBJ1-5. The germline gives CDR1 LGHNA, CDR2 YNFKEQ. The CDR3 covers 14 residues. The CDR3 is CASSQVGSNQPQHF.

The chain uses TRBV6-2 or TRBV6-3 and TRBJ2-5; TCRdb's D gene call, TRBD1, goes unchecked for lack of DNA. CDR3 length: 15 residues. The V gene's germline CDR1 is MNHEY and CDR2 SVGEGT. CDR3 residues: CASSPGTGGRETQYF.

V usage is TRBV20-1 and J usage is TRBJ1-5. The CDR3 extends over 14 amino acids. Germline lookup yields CDR1 DFQATT and CDR2 SNEGSKA (reference sequence). This chain's CDR3 is CSARRVSGNQPQHF.